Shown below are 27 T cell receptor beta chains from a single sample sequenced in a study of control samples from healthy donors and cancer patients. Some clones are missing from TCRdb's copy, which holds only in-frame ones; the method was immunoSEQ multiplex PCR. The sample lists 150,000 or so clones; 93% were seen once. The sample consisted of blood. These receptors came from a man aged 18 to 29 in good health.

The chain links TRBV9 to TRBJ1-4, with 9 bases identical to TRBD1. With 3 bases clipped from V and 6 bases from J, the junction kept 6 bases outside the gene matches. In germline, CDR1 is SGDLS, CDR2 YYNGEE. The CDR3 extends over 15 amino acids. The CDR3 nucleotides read TGTGCCAGCAGCGCGAGGACAGGGGAGTATGAAAAACTGTTTTTT. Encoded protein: CASSARTGEYEKLFF. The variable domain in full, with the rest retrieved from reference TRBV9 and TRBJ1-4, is DSGVTQTPKHLITATGQRVTLRCSPRSGDLSVYWYQQSLDQGLQFLIQYYNGEERAKGNILERFSAQQFPDLHSELNLSSLELGDSALYFCASSARTGEYEKLFFGSGTQLSVL.

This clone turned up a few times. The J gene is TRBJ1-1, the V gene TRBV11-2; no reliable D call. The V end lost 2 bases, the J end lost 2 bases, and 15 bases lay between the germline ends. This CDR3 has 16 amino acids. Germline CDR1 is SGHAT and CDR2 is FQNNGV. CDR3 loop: CASSLRSWSPNTEAFF. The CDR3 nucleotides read TGTGCCAGCAGCTTAAGGTCGTGGAGTCCCAACACTGAAGCTTTCTTT.

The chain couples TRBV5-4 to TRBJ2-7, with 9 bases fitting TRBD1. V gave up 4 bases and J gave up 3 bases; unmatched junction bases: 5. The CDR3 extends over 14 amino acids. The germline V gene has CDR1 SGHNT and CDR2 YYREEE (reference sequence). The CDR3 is CASSLGQGSYEQYF. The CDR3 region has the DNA TGTGCCAGCAGCCTGGGACAGGGAAGCTACGAGCAGTACTTC. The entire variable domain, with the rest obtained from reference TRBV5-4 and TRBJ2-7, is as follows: ETGVTQSPTHLIKTRGQQVTLRCSSQSGHNTVSWYQQALGQGPQFIFQYYREEENGRGNFPPRFSGLQFPNYSSELNVNALELDDSALYLCASSLGQGSYEQYFGPGTRLTVT.

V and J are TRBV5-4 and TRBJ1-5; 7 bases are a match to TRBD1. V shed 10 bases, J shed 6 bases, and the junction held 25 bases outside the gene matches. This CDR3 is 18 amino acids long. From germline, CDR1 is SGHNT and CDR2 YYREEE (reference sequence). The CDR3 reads CASTSGQYPYFTGQPQHF. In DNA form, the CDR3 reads TGTGCCTCAACATCGGGACAGTACCCCTACTTCACCGGTCAGCCCCAGCATTTT.

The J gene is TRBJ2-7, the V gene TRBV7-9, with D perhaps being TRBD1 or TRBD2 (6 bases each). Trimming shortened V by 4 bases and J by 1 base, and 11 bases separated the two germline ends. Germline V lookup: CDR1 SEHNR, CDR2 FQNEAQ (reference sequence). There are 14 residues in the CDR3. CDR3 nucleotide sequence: TGTGCCAGCAGCTGGGGGGCGCGGTCCTACGAGCAGTACTTC. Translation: CASSWGARSYEQYF.

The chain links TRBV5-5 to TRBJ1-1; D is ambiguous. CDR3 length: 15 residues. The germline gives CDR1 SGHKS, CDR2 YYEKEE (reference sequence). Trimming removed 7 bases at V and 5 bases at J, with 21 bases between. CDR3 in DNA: TGTGCCAGCGATTCCCCCAATACGTGGCAAACTGAAGCTTTCTTT. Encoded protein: CASDSPNTWQTEAFF.

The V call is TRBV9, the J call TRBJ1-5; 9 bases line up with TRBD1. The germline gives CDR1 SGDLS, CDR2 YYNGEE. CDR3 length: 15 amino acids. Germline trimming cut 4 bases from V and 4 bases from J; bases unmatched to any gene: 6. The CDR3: CASSPSGTGNQPQHF. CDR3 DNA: TGTGCCAGCAGCCCATCCGGGACAGGGAATCAGCCCCAGCATTTT.

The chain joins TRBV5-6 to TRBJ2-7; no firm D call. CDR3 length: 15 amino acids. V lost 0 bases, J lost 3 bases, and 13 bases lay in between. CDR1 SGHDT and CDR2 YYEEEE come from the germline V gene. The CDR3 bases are TGTGCCAGCAGCTTGGGACCGGCAGCTCGCTACGAGCAGTACTTC. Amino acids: CASSLGPAARYEQYF.

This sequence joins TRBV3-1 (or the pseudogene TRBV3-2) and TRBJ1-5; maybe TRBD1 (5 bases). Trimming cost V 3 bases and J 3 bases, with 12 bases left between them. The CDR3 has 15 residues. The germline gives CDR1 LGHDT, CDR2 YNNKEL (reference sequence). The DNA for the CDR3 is TGTGCCAGCAGCCAGCAGTGGGACCCCAATCAGCCCCAGCATTTT. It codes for CASSQQWDPNQPQHF.

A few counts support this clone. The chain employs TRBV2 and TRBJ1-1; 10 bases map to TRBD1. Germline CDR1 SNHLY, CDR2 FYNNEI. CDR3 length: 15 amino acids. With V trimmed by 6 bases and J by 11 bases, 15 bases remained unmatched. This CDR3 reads CASSTEPGQGRVAFF. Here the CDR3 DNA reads TGTGCCAGCAGCACGGAGCCGGGACAGGGGAGAGTTGCTTTCTTT.

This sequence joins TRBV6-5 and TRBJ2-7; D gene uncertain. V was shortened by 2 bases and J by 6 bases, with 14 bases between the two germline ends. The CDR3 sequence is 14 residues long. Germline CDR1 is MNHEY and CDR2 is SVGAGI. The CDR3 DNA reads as TGTGCCAGCAGTTACGGTGACCGTCCAGGCGAGCAGTACTTC. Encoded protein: CASSYGDRPGEQYF.

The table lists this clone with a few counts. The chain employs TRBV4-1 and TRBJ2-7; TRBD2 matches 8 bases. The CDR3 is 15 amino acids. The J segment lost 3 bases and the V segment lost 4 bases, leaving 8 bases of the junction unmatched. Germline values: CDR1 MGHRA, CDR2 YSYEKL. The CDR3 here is CASSPVLAEYYEQYF. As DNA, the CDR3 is TGCGCCAGCAGCCCGGTACTAGCGGAATACTACGAGCAGTACTTC.

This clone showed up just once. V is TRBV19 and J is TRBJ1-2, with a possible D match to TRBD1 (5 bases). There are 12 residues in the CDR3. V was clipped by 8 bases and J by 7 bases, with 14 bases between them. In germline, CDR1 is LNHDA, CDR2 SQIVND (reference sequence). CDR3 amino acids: CASDQGLSGYTF. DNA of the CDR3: TGTGCCAGTGACCAGGGACTCTCTGGCTACACCTTC.

The CDR3 DNA is TGTGCCAGCAGCCCCGGGAAGAGCACAGATACGCAGTATTTT. Amino acid sequence: CASSPGKSTDTQYF. This rearrangement joins TRBV7-9 to TRBJ2-3, with D perhaps TRBD2 (5 bases). Trimming left V 5 bases short and J 0 bases short, with 9 bases between. Looked up from germline, CDR1 is SEHNR and CDR2 is FQNEAQ (reference sequence). This CDR3 region has 14 residues.

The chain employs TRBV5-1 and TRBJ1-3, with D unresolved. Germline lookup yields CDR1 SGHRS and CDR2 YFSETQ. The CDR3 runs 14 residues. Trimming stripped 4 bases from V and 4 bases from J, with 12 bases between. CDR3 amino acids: CASSGDGAGNTIYF. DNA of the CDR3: TGCGCCAGCAGCGGAGACGGAGCCGGAAACACCATATATTTT.

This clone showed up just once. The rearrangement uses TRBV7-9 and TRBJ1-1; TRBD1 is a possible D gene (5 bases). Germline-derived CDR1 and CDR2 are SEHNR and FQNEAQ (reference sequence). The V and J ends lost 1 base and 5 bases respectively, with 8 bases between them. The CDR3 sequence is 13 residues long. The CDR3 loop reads CASSLGGKTEAFF. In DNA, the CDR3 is TGTGCCAGCAGCTTAGGGGGGAAGACTGAAGCTTTCTTT.

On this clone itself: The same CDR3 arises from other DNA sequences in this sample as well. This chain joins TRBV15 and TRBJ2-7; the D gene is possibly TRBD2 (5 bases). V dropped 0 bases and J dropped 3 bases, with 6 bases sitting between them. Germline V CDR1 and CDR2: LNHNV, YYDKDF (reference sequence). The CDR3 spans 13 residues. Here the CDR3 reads CATSRDRDYEQYF. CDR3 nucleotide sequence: TGTGCCACCAGCAGAGACCGGGACTACGAGCAGTACTTC.

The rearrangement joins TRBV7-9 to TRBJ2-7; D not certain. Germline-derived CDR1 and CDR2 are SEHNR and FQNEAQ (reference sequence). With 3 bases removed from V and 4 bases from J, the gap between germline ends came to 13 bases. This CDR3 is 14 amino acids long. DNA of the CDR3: TGTGCCAGCAGCTTCTTAATCGGTCCTTACGAGCAGTACTTC. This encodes CASSFLIGPYEQYF. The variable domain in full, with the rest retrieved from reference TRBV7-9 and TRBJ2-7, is DTGVSQNPRHKITKRGQNVTFRCDPISEHNRLYWYRQTLGQGPEFLTYFQNEAQLEKSRLLSDRFSAERPKGSFSTLEIQRTEQGDSAMYLCASSFLIGPYEQYFGPGTRLTVT.

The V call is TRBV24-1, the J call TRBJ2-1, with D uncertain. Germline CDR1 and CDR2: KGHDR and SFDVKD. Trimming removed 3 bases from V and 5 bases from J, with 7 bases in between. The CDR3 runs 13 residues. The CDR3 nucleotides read TGTGCCACCAGTGATCACAACAACAATGAGCAGTTCTTC. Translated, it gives CATSDHNNNEQFF.

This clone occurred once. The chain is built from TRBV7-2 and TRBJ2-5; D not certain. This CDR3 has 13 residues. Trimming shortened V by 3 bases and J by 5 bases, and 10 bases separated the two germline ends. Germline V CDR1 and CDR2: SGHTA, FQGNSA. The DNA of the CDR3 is TGTGCCAGCAGCTTTTCGTTTGGGGAGACCCAGTACTTC. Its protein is CASSFSFGETQYF.

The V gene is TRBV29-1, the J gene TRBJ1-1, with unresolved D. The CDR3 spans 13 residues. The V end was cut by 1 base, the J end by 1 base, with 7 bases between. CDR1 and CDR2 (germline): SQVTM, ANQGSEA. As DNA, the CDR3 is TGCAGCGTTGAAGGTCCCGGGAACACTGAAGCTTTCTTT. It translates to CSVEGPGNTEAFF. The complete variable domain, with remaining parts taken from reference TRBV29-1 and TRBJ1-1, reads SAVISQKPSRDICQRGTSLTIQCQVDSQVTMMFWYRQQPGQSLTLIATANQGSEATYESGFVIDKFPISRPNLTFSTLTVSNMSPEDSSIYLCSVEGPGNTEAFFGQGTRLTVV.

The CDR3 loop is CASSERAGEKLFF. The CDR3 region has the DNA TGTGCCAGCAGTGAAAGGGCAGGGGAAAAACTGTTTTTT. This chain joins TRBV2 and TRBJ1-4; D possibly corresponds to TRBD1 (5 bases). The CDR3 has 13 amino acids. Germline V gene data show CDR1 as SNHLY and CDR2 as FYNNEI. Between the trimmed V and J ends, which lost 2 bases and 8 bases, there was a span of 9 bases.

CDR3 sequence (DNA): TGTGCCAGCAGCGAGGACAGTTCCTCTGGAAACACCATATATTTT. Amino acid sequence: CASSEDSSSGNTIYF. V is TRBV11-1 and J is TRBJ1-3; D is perhaps TRBD1 (6 bases). V shed 5 bases and J shed 0 bases, with 11 bases lying between them. Germline lookup yields CDR1 SGHAT and CDR2 FQDESV (reference sequence). The CDR3 extends over 15 amino acids.

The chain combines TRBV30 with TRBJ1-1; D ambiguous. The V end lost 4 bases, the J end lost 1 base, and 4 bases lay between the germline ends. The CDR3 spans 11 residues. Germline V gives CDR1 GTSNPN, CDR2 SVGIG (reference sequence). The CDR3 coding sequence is TGTGCCTGGAAGGCGAACACTGAAGCTTTCTTT. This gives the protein CAWKANTEAFF.

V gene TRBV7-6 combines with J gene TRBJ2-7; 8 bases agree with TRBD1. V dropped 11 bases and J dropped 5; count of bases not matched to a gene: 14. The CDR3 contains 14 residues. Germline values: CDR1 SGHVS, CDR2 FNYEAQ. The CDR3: CASGQGLEGHEQYF. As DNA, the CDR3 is TGTGCCTCTGGACAGGGTCTTGAGGGCCACGAGCAGTACTTC.

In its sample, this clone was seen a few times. Written as DNA, the CDR3 is TGTGCCAGCAGCCAAGACTATTGGAGGGGCACTGAAGCTTTCTTT. Residues: CASSQDYWRGTEAFF. The chain joins TRBV14 to TRBJ1-1, with D maybe TRBD1 (5 bases). Germline-derived CDR1 and CDR2 are SGHDN and FVKESK. V lost 0 bases, J lost 4 bases, and 12 bases lay in between. CDR3 length: 15 amino acids. Full variable domain (missing parts from reference TRBV14 and TRBJ1-1): EAGVTQFPSHSVIEKGQTVTLRCDPISGHDNLYWYRRVMGKEIKFLLHFVKESKQDESGMPNNRFLAERTGGTYSTLKVQPAELEDSGVYFCASSQDYWRGTEAFFGQGTRLTVV.

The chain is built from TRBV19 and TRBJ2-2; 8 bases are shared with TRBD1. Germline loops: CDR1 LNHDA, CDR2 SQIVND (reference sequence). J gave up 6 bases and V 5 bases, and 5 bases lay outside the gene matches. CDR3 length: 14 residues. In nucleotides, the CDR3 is TGTGCCAGTAGTGTAGGACAGGGTGCCGGGGAGCTGTTTTTT. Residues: CASSVGQGAGELFF.